This T cell receptor (beta chain) stems from a study of cytomegalovirus exposure and HLA in healthy donors. PCR primers comprised 60 Vbeta and 13 Jbeta primers. Data came from immunoSEQ multiplex PCR; TCRdb stores just in-frame clones and leaves some out. Of around 130,000 clones listed, 70% to 90% are singletons. A word on this clone: The junction and the germline gene differ at one end; a read error may be behind it.

The receptor's source is a woman in her forties in good health and CMV-seronegative. The material sequenced was PBMCs.

The CDR3 here is CASSNLQGAQGTQYF. The CDR3 coding sequence is TGTGCCAGCAGCAATTTACAGGGGGCGCAAGGGACCCAGTACTTC. V and J are TRBV11-3 and TRBJ2-5; 9 bases fit TRBD1. The germline gives CDR1 SGHNT, CDR2 YENEEA. The CDR3 sequence is 15 residues long.